The present TCR beta chain was sequenced within a study of blood T cell repertoires in COVID-19. The CDR3 has 16 residues. With V trimmed by 2 bases and J by 5 bases, 8 bases remained unmatched. Germline CDR1 is MGHRA and CDR2 is YSYEKL. Participants, about 18 to 89 years old, spanned 24 US areas. The method was immunoSEQ multiplex PCR; TCRdb's version includes in-frame clones alone and lacks a portion of them. Among about 270,000 clones listed, over 75% were seen once. Input material: PBMCs or T cells enriched from blood (not recorded which). The clonotype originates from a woman aged 18-29 years who had recovered from COVID-19. The rearrangement joins TRBV4-1 to TRBJ2-5; 10 bases are shared with TRBD1. CDR3 amino acids: CASSQPDRGQYETQYF. CDR3 sequence (DNA): TGCGCCAGCAGCCAACCAGACAGGGGGCAATATGAGACCCAGTACTTC.